Reported below is one TCR beta chain. This record belongs to a study of blood T cell repertoires in COVID-19. About the study: Italy, Spain and the United States were the sources of the convalescent and acute COVID-19 samples.

Using immunoSEQ multiplex PCR, the repertoire was profiled, and TCRdb retains in-frame clones only, with some absent. In the table there are 150,000 or so clones, about 84% of which are singletons. Germline V lookup: CDR1 KGHSH, CDR2 LQKENI. Trimming cost V 3 bases and J 4 bases, with 15 bases left between them. The CDR3 has 15 amino acids. Specimen: peripheral blood. The chain uses TRBV18 and TRBJ2-5, with a weak D call TRBD1 (5 bases). This sequence originates from a man aged 60-69 years with active or convalescent COVID-19. The DNA for the CDR3 is TGTGCCAGCTCACCTAAGGTTGGGGCGTTAGAGACCCAGTACTTC. Its translation is CASSPKVGALETQYF.